This T cell receptor (beta chain) was identified during a study of blood T cell repertoires in COVID-19. In Seattle, patients joined the study during active infection and were tracked longitudinally. Losses at the gene ends were 6 bases for V and 5 bases for J; bases not matched to a gene: 5. Germline CDR1 reads LGHNT; CDR2 reads FRNRAP. This CDR3 comprises 14 residues. Sequencing was performed with immunoSEQ multiplex PCR; in TCRdb, only in-frame clones are kept and a portion is missing. The sample has 150,000 to 200,000 clones; 81% are singletons. This receptor was taken from a woman older than 75 with COVID-19, enrolled during active disease. Sequenced sample: peripheral blood. The genes are TRBV12-5 and TRBJ2-3; 10 nucleotides align to TRBD2. CDR3 sequence reads: CASGKRGGGDTQYF. Here the CDR3 DNA reads TGTGCTAGTGGCAAGCGGGGGGGCGGAGATACGCAGTATTTT.